The 31 T cell receptor beta chains in this list originate from one sample, sequenced in a study of blood T cell repertoires in COVID-19. The repertoire was sequenced with immunoSEQ multiplex PCR; TCRdb's copy has only in-frame clones and lacks some. The sample records around 250,000 clones, approximately 92% being singletons. What was sequenced was peripheral blood. Receptor source: a woman in her 40s who had recovered from COVID-19.

In its sample, this clone was seen once. CDR3 sequence: CASSLESRRLETQYF. The CDR3 DNA reads TGTGCCAGCAGCTTAGAGTCTAGGAGGTTGGAGACCCAGTACTTC. This chain joins TRBV11-2 and TRBJ2-5; D is possibly TRBD2 (5 bases). Germline V gene data show CDR1 as SGHAT and CDR2 as FQNNGV. V lost 0 bases and J 5 bases, leaving 13 bases between the germline ends. The CDR3 covers 15 residues.

The chain combines TRBV6-5 with TRBJ2-1, with 11 bases lining up with TRBD2. The CDR3 is 15 amino acids. V lost 2 bases to trimming and J lost 7 bases; unmatched junction nucleotides: 4. The germline V gene has CDR1 MNHEY and CDR2 SVGAGI. The CDR3 loop is CASSYGLAGGNEQFF. For the CDR3, the DNA is TGTGCCAGCAGTTACGGGCTAGCGGGAGGTAATGAGCAGTTCTTC.

The V and J genes are TRBV28 and TRBJ1-5; TRBD1 is a possible D gene (6 bases). The V and J ends lost 3 bases and 5 bases respectively, with 11 bases between them. CDR1 MDHEN and CDR2 SYDVKM come from the germline V gene. This CDR3 has 14 residues. The CDR3 DNA reads TGTGCCAGCAGTTTCCGGGGGGCCGATCAGCCCCAGCATTTT. Amino acid sequence: CASSFRGADQPQHF.

As DNA, the CDR3 is TGTGCCAGCAGCTTAACACTCCGGGACAGGGAGACAGAGCAGTACGTC. Residues: CASSLTLRDRETEQYV. The J gene is TRBJ2-7, the V gene TRBV11-3; 9 bases agree with TRBD1. CDR3 size: 16 residues. With 2 bases clipped from V and 7 bases from J, the junction kept 12 bases outside the gene matches. In germline, CDR1 is SGHNT, CDR2 YENEEA.

The V gene is TRBV24-1, the J gene TRBJ2-5; 13 nucleotides line up with TRBD2. The CDR3 consists of 16 residues. Germline-derived CDR1 and CDR2 are KGHDR and SFDVKD. The V gene end was trimmed by 1 base and the J gene end by 5 bases; junction bases not matched to a gene: 3. Here the CDR3 DNA reads TGTGCCACCAGTGATTTACTAGCGGGAGGGGCCGAGACCCAGTACTTC. Translated, it gives CATSDLLAGGAETQYF.

The chain joins TRBV3-1 (or the pseudogene TRBV3-2) to TRBJ1-5; 7 nucleotides agree with TRBD1. V trimming: 1 base; J trimming: 2 bases; junction bases outside the gene matches: 5. The CDR3 covers 16 residues. Looked up from germline, CDR1 is LGHDT and CDR2 is YNNKEL (reference sequence). This CDR3 reads CASSQGGTVGNQPQHF. The CDR3 DNA sequence: TGTGCCAGCAGCCAAGGGGGGACAGTCGGCAATCAGCCCCAGCATTTT.

The chain is built from TRBV21-1 and TRBJ2-2; the table's D call of TRBD1 was not tested on the DNA. TRBV21-1 is a pseudogene locus. CDR3 size: 16 residues. The CDR3 loop reads CASSTQGTKKPGELFF. CDR3 bases: TGTGCCAGCAGCACGCAGGGAACCAAGAAGCCCGGGGAGCTGTTTTTT.

V is TRBV11-2 and J is TRBJ1-1; maybe TRBD1 (5 bases). Looked up from germline, CDR1 is SGHAT and CDR2 is FQNNGV. V gave up 3 bases and J gave up 1 base, with 9 bases separating them. This CDR3 comprises 14 residues. The CDR3 loop reads CASSFGHANTEAFF. The CDR3, as DNA: TGTGCCAGCAGCTTCGGACACGCGAACACTGAAGCTTTCTTT.

CDR3 DNA sequence: TGCGCCAGCAGCCTAAGACCACAGGGGGAATTACAAGAGACCCAGTACTTC. Encoded protein: CASSLRPQGELQETQYF. This chain connects TRBV4-1 to TRBJ2-5; TRBD1 matches at 8 bases. The CDR3 sequence is 17 residues long. Germline V gene data show CDR1 as MGHRA and CDR2 as YSYEKL. With 4 bases clipped from V and 2 bases from J, the junction kept 12 bases outside the gene matches.

CDR3 coding DNA: TGTGCCAGCAGTGGAACGGGTACCGGGGAGCTGTTTTTT. This translates into CASSGTGTGELFF. V is TRBV6-4 and J is TRBJ2-2; D not resolved. Germline V gene data show CDR1 as MRHNA and CDR2 as SNTAGT. V gave up 4 bases and J gave up 5 bases, with 8 bases separating them. CDR3 length: 13 residues.

V gene TRBV5-1 combines with J gene TRBJ1-2; D possibly corresponds to TRBD1 (5 bases). Trimming cost V 0 bases and J 2 bases, with 14 bases left between them. Germline V lookup: CDR1 SGHRS, CDR2 YFSETQ. The CDR3 is 16 amino acids. The CDR3 DNA is TGCGCCAGCAGCTTGGCCGTTGCCCGGGGGAACTATGGCTACACCTTC. This gives the protein CASSLAVARGNYGYTF. Together with reference TRBV5-1 and TRBJ1-2, the CDR3 gives the full variable domain: KAGVTQTPRYLIKTRGQQVTLSCSPISGHRSVSWYQQTPGQGLQFLFEYFSETQRNKGNFPGRFSGRQFSNSRSEMNVSTLELGDSALYLCASSLAVARGNYGYTFGSGTRLTVV.

This chain uses TRBV6-2 or TRBV6-3 with TRBJ2-3; D is unclear. Germline V CDR1 and CDR2: MNHEY, SVGEGT. The CDR3 is 15 residues long. Trimming removed 2 bases at V and 0 bases at J, with 9 bases between. CDR3 DNA sequence: TGTGCCAGCAGTTACCTAGGCCTTAGCACAGATACGCAGTATTTT. Its translation: CASSYLGLSTDTQYF.

CDR3 nucleotides: TGTGCCAGCAGCGCTACTAGCGGGGGTTTATATGAGCAGTTCTTC. Translated, it gives CASSATSGGLYEQFF. The chain uses TRBV7-9 and TRBJ2-1; 11 nucleotides match TRBD2. Germline loops: CDR1 SEHNR, CDR2 FQNEAQ (reference sequence). V gave up 5 bases and J gave up 8 bases; unmatched junction bases: 8. This CDR3 spans 15 amino acids.

The rearrangement uses TRBV27 and TRBJ2-1, with 7 positions matching TRBD2. Looked up from germline, CDR1 is MNHEY and CDR2 is SMNVEV (reference sequence). Losses at the gene ends were 6 bases for V and 2 bases for J; bases not matched to a gene: 13. The CDR3 runs to 17 residues. For the CDR3, the DNA is TGTGCCAGCAGCAGGTATCATTTGGGGAGGGCCTACAATGAGCAGTTCTTC. Translation: CASSRYHLGRAYNEQFF.

The chain combines TRBV7-2 with TRBJ1-2; D call uncertain. There are 14 residues in the CDR3. Trimming shortened V by 1 base and J by 7 bases, and 13 bases separated the two germline ends. Per the germline V gene, CDR1 is SGHTA and CDR2 is FQGNSA. CDR3 in amino acids: CASSLDRGSSGYTF. The CDR3 DNA reads TGTGCCAGCAGCTTAGATCGGGGATCGAGTGGCTACACCTTC. Together with reference TRBV7-2 and TRBJ1-2, the CDR3 gives the full variable domain: GAGVSQSPSNKVTEKGKDVELRCDPISGHTALYWYRQSLGQGLEFLIYFQGNSAPDKSGLPSDRFSAERTGGSVSTLTIQRTQQEDSAVYLCASSLDRGSSGYTFGSGTRLTVV.

This clone was picked up a small number of times. The chain carries TRBV30 and TRBJ2-2; D may be TRBD2 (5 bases). Trimming removed 3 bases from V and 6 bases from J, with 11 bases in between. This CDR3 is built from 13 residues. CDR1 and CDR2 (germline): GTSNPN, SVGIG (reference sequence). CDR3 coding DNA: TGTGCCTGGAGCCTCAGGCGGGCCGGGGAGCTGTTTTTT. It is translated as CAWSLRRAGELFF.

This clone showed up just a few times. The chain carries TRBV2 and TRBJ2-7; D may be TRBD1 (5 bases). V lost 7 bases and J lost 7, with 20 bases in between. The CDR3 covers 14 residues. Germline V CDR1 and CDR2: SNHLY, FYNNEI. The chain's CDR3 is CASNREQASEEQYF. As DNA, the CDR3 is TGTGCCAGCAATCGAGAACAGGCGTCGGAAGAGCAGTACTTC.

This chain connects TRBV5-6 to TRBJ2-1, with 7 positions matching TRBD2. The V gene end was trimmed by 0 bases and the J gene end by 14 bases; junction bases not matched to a gene: 2. CDR1 SGHDT and CDR2 YYEEEE come from the germline V gene. The CDR3 sequence is 11 residues long. In DNA form, the CDR3 reads TGTGCCAGCAGCTTGGGGACTAGTAAGTTCTTC. It codes for CASSLGTSKFF. Full variable domain (outside the CDR3, taken from reference TRBV5-6 and TRBJ2-1): DAGVTQSPTHLIKTRGQQVTLRCSPKSGHDTVSWYQQALGQGPQFIFQYYEEEERQRGNFPDRFSGHQFPNYSSELNVNALLLGDSALYLCASSLGTSKFFGPGTRLTVL.

The chain carries TRBV5-1 and TRBJ1-3; 8 bases align to TRBD1. The junction had 12 bases not matched to a gene; V was cut back by 4 bases and J by 3 bases. In germline, CDR1 is SGHRS, CDR2 YFSETQ. The CDR3 extends over 17 amino acids. CDR3 DNA: TGCGCCAGCAGCGAAGCACCTCCGGGACAGGTTGGAAACACCATATATTTT. Encoded protein: CASSEAPPGQVGNTIYF.

The chain combines TRBV7-2 with TRBJ2-5, with 9 bases lining up with TRBD1. Trimming cost V 5 bases and J 5 bases; bases outside gene matches: 12. Germline lookup yields CDR1 SGHTA and CDR2 FQGNSA. The CDR3 loop spans 16 amino acids. The CDR3 sequence is CASSISPGQGRETQYF. The CDR3, as DNA: TGTGCCAGCAGCATATCCCCGGGACAGGGTCGGGAGACCCAGTACTTC.

J is TRBJ2-3 and V is TRBV18, with 10 bases lining up with TRBD2. J gave up 3 bases and V 3 bases, and 3 bases lay outside the gene matches. The CDR3 covers 15 residues. Germline CDR1 and CDR2: KGHSH and LQKENI. The CDR3 region is CASSPGLAQTDTQYF. CDR3 in DNA: TGTGCCAGCTCACCGGGACTAGCGCAGACAGATACGCAGTATTTT.

The V and J genes are TRBV5-3 and TRBJ2-7, with 7 bases that match TRBD1. TRBV5-3 is identified as an open reading frame with a role that is uncertain. This CDR3 spans 15 amino acids. Trimming removed 0 bases from V and 5 bases from J; junction bases left unmatched: 8. CDR3 bases: TGTGCCAGAAGCTTGGGTATAGGCAGGGGGAACGAGCAGTACGTC. This codes for CARSLGIGRGNEQYV.

This chain connects TRBV4-3 to TRBJ2-1; no firm D call. Deletions cut 5 bases from V and 0 bases from J, with 11 bases between. Per germline, CDR1 LGHNA and CDR2 YSLEER. The CDR3 runs 15 residues. CDR3 DNA: TGCGCCAGCAGCTATAGTGAGAGCTCCTACAATGAGCAGTTCTTC. Protein sequence: CASSYSESSYNEQFF.

This rearrangement joins TRBV10-3 to TRBJ2-5; TRBD2 matches at 8 bases. This CDR3 has 16 amino acids. Germline V gene sequence: CDR1 ENHRY, CDR2 SYGVKD. With 3 bases clipped from V and 5 bases from J, the junction kept 11 bases outside the gene matches. In DNA form, the CDR3 reads TGTGCCATCAGTGAAGGAGGCCGGGGGGGCCCGGAGACCCAGTACTTC. Its protein product is CAISEGGRGGPETQYF.

The V gene is TRBV28, the J gene TRBJ2-5, with a tentative D call TRBD2 (6 bases). CDR1 is MDHEN and CDR2 is SYDVKM in the germline V gene. This CDR3 region has 14 residues. Trimming cost V 5 bases and J 5 bases, with 15 bases left between them. The CDR3 spells CASSDGLPSETQYF. CDR3 coding DNA: TGTGCCAGCAGTGATGGACTACCCTCGGAGACCCAGTACTTC.

Here the CDR3 DNA reads TGTGCCAGCAGCAAAGGTCCTCGGCGGGAGGCATCCAATGAGCAGTTCTTC. Residues: CASSKGPRREASNEQFF. V gene TRBV21-1 combines with J gene TRBJ2-1; the table calls TRBD2, which could not be checked here. TRBV21-1 is classified as a pseudogene. The CDR3 length is 17 residues.

The rearrangement joins TRBV5-4 to TRBJ2-5, with 7 bases lining up with TRBD2. Trimming removed 1 base from V and 1 base from J; junction bases left unmatched: 7. Germline V gene sequence: CDR1 SGHNT, CDR2 YYREEE (reference sequence). The CDR3 extends over 16 amino acids. In DNA, the CDR3 is TGTGCCAGCAGCTTGTTGCGCGGGGGATTCCAAGAGACCCAGTACTTC. Protein product: CASSLLRGGFQETQYF.

This chain links TRBV7-2 with TRBJ2-3; a weak D match, TRBD1 (5 bases). CDR1 SGHTA and CDR2 FQGNSA come from the germline V gene. V lost 4 bases and J 1 base, leaving 9 bases between the germline ends. This CDR3 is 14 amino acids long. The CDR3 loop reads CASSSVGRTDTQYF. CDR3 sequence (DNA): TGTGCCAGCAGCTCGGTGGGGCGCACAGATACGCAGTATTTT. The full variable domain, rest sourced from reference TRBV7-2 and TRBJ2-3, is GAGVSQSPSNKVTEKGKDVELRCDPISGHTALYWYRQSLGQGLEFLIYFQGNSAPDKSGLPSDRFSAERTGGSVSTLTIQRTQQEDSAVYLCASSSVGRTDTQYFGPGTRLTVL.

V is TRBV10-3 and J is TRBJ2-3; unclear D gene. Trimming pared 0 bases from V and 0 bases from J, leaving 7 bases between. Germline CDR1 reads ENHRY; CDR2 reads SYGVKD. This CDR3 region has 15 residues. CDR3 residues: CAISESTGSTDTQYF. CDR3 bases: TGTGCCATCAGTGAGTCGACTGGAAGCACAGATACGCAGTATTTT.

The chain has TRBV7-2 and TRBJ1-4; 7 positions match TRBD1. This CDR3 has 14 amino acids. Germline loops: CDR1 SGHTA, CDR2 FQGNSA. V gave up 5 bases and J gave up 4 bases; unmatched junction bases: 4. The CDR3: CASSRGQSNEKLFF. CDR3 bases: TGTGCCAGCAGCCGGGGACAGAGTAATGAAAAACTGTTTTTT.

This chain uses TRBV18 with TRBJ1-3; 11 positions agree with TRBD1. CDR3 length equals 14 residues. CDR1 is KGHSH, CDR2 LQKENI, per germline. The V and J ends lost 3 bases and 9 bases, in that order; junction bases with no gene match: 4. The CDR3 loop is CASSPGQGESTIYF. Here the CDR3 DNA reads TGTGCCAGCTCACCGGGACAGGGGGAAAGCACCATATATTTT.